This T cell receptor (beta chain) was sequenced in a study of T cell clones after liver transplantation. Study-wide context: As an antigen-independent comparator, third-party-reactive TCRbeta sequences came from pre-transplant mixed lymphocyte reactions. Apart from a few HCV-positive recipients, transplants were for non-autoimmune, non-viral reasons. Samples came pre-transplant, pre-randomization before withdrawal, and post-randomization after withdrawal ended.

Clones were sequenced by immunoSEQ multiplex PCR, and TCRdb holds only the in-frame ones, with some missing. This table holds tens of thousands of clones, roughly nine tenths found once. This material consisted of CD4+ T cells from blood, taken before liver transplant. This receptor was obtained from a human donor who received a liver transplant.

CDR3 sequence reads: CASSLGYEQFF. CDR3 DNA: TGTGCCAGCAGCTTAGGATATGAGCAGTTCTTC. The gene calls are TRBV11-2 and TRBJ2-1; D call uncertain. This CDR3 region has 11 residues. Germline V gene sequence: CDR1 SGHAT, CDR2 FQNNGV. Trimming took off 1 base at V and 8 bases at J, with 3 bases between the two ends.